This TCR beta chain appears in the sequencing data of a study of human T cells and chemical hapten exposure. This clonotype has a count of ten or more. Time point specified: patch test 2, 6 weeks after DPC sensitization. Treatment specified: therapeutic diphenylcyclopropenone sensitization with weekly scalp DPC. In TCRdb, the RACE reads were re-called with MiXCR into one record per CDR3 protein. The repertoire has roughly 380,000 distinct CDR3 sequences, about 6% of them found once; the top ten carry 5% to 6%. CDR1 is SQVTM and CDR2 is ANQGSEA in the germline V gene. This CDR3 spans 12 amino acids. Deletions cut 7 bases from V and 5 bases from J, with 14 bases between.

The sequence derives from a woman under 30 with alopecia areata. Some clones in this sample may be carry-over from other donors' samples. The rearrangement links TRBV29-1 to TRBJ2-5; possibly TRBD2 for D (5 bases). The sequencing used whole blood, collected in connection with sensitization to the hapten diphenylcyclopropenone (DPC). The CDR3 region is CSANDRGETQYF. CDR3 nucleotide sequence: TGCAGCGCAAACGATCGAGGGGAGACCCAGTACTTC.